The text below deals with one TCR beta chain. What it binds is unknown. This sample is part of a study of human T cells and chemical hapten exposure. At the level of the study: Per-sample TCR yield variability stemmed mainly from small pooled library volume differences. Study findings and constraints: DPC sensitization produced no change in TCRs with frequency above 1 in 1000.

With V trimmed by 7 bases and J by 9 bases, 13 bases remained unmatched. Germline V CDR1 and CDR2: SGHNT, YYREEE (reference sequence). The length of the CDR3 is 16 residues. Time point indicated: healthy volunteer bleed at 2 weeks. Whole blood that had not been fractionated was the source of extracted total RNA. Individual cDNA molecules (in the library) carried attached unique molecular identifiers. Per the study methods: With a range of roughly 20,000 to 750,000, the median per sample was around 97,000 TCRs. TCRdb redid the calling of the RACE reads with MiXCR, one entry per CDR3 protein. The V and J calls reflect TCRdb's pipeline rather than the authors' work. The profile shows roughly 48,000 distinct CDR3 sequences, roughly 4.5% of them singletons.

The chain carries TRBV5-4 and TRBJ1-6, with 10 positions matching TRBD1. Material for sequencing was whole blood. The receptor was derived from a human donor in good health. Some clones in this sample may be carry-over from other donors' samples. CDR3 DNA sequence: TGTGCCAGCGGCAGACAGGGGGCGCGGGTCGGTTCACCCCTCCACTTT. Translating gives CASGRQGARVGSPLHF.